These T cell receptor beta chains were read from a single sample in a study of cytomegalovirus exposure and HLA in healthy donors. TCRdb's copy holds only in-frame clones and misses some; the assay was immunoSEQ multiplex PCR. This sample has 140,000 or so clones, with 89% found just once. Sequenced sample: PBMCs. The receptors originated from a woman under 30 in good health and CMV-seropositive. The CDR3 runs from the conserved cysteine through the conserved F or W.

V gene	J gene	CDR3 protein
TRBV27	TRBJ1-2	CASSSFYRDDGYTF
TRBV2	TRBJ1-1	CASRGQGNTEAFF
TRBV6-4	TRBJ2-3	CASSGGPTDTQYF
TRBV9	TRBJ2-2	CASSVDRLAGGTGELFF
TRBV29-1	TRBJ2-1	CSVAKRGLLGYNEQFF
TRBV12-5	TRBJ1-5	CASGLVPQGGQPQHF
TRBV30	TRBJ1-4	CAWSGSQGVGKLFF
TRBV6-1	TRBJ2-1	CALAEASSYNEQFF
TRBV29-1	TRBJ2-3	CSVSATSTDTQYF
TRBV5-4	TRBJ2-5	CASSNPSGLQETQYF
TRBV28	TRBJ1-5	CASSLFFVGGGYQPQHF
TRBV2	TRBJ1-2	CASSEADIYGYTF
TRBV7-2	TRBJ1-6	CASRDWDRSSAPLHF
TRBV2	TRBJ1-3	CASRIDTAPGNTIYF
TRBV5-1	TRBJ2-7	CASSLEAQGSPYEQYF
TRBV6-1	TRBJ2-1	CASSEIWLAGVNEQFF
TRBV19	TRBJ1-5	CASSKLNQPQHF
TRBV7-3	TRBJ1-6	CASTRGQQNSPLHF
TRBV5-1	TRBJ2-3	CASSYRAKATDTQYF
TRBV4-3	TRBJ2-1	CASSQVRYSPRSYNEQFF
TRBV4-2	TRBJ1-2	CASSQEMSGANYGYTF
TRBV5-1	TRBJ1-2	CASSIRTGRGDGYTF
TRBV29-1	TRBJ2-1	CSVEGRRGLTLNEQFF
TRBV4-2	TRBJ1-6	CASSQEVGGIGSPLHF
TRBV9	TRBJ1-6	CASSVGPGNYNSPLHF